This is a list of T cell receptor beta chains from one sample in a study of blood T cell repertoires in COVID-19. The protocol was immunoSEQ multiplex PCR, while the TCRdb copy is restricted to in-frame clones and leaves out a portion. This table holds roughly 200,000 clones, approximately 85% found once. Sequencing used peripheral blood. The receptors here all came from an elderly woman with COVID-19, enrolled during active disease. Each CDR3 is given with its conserved first and last residue. The D gene is left open where the match is weak. The listing skips clone size in some rows; elsewhere it reads once, few, many or a size class.

size: NA
V: TRBV7-9
J: TRBJ1-1
D: NA
DNA: TGTGCCAGCAGCCAAAAAGGGAGGACGAACACTGAAGCTTTCTTT
CDR3: CASSQKGRTNTEAFF

size: NA
V: TRBV6-4
J: TRBJ2-3
D: NA
DNA: TGTGCCAGCAGTGTGTCAGGGTCGGCAGATACGCAGTATTTT
CDR3: CASSVSGSADTQYF

size: NA
V: TRBV7-2
J: TRBJ1-3
D: TRBD1
DNA: TGTGCCAGCAGTTTGACAGGGGGCGGAAACACCATATATTTT
CDR3: CASSLTGGGNTIYF

size: NA
V: TRBV15
J: TRBJ2-1
D: NA
DNA: TGTGCCACCAGCATGGGGGCCCCCTACAATGAGCAGTTCTTC
CDR3: CATSMGAPYNEQFF

size: NA
V: TRBV19
J: TRBJ1-1
D: TRBD1
DNA: TGTGCCAGTAGTTACAACCGGGGACAGGGGAGTCTTTACCCTGAAGCTTTCTTT
CDR3: CASSYNRGQGSLYPEAFF

size: NA
V: TRBV19
J: TRBJ1-4
D: TRBD1
DNA: TGTGCCAGTAGTCCGTTAGGGGACAGTGAAAAACTGTTTTTT
CDR3: CASSPLGDSEKLFF

size: NA
V: TRBV5-1
J: TRBJ2-3
D: TRBD2
DNA: TGCGCCAGCAGCGGACTAGCGGGAGCCACAGATACGCAGTATTTT
CDR3: CASSGLAGATDTQYF

size: NA
V: TRBV3-1/TRBV3-2
J: TRBJ1-2
D: TRBD1
DNA: TGTGCCAGCAGCCTCCTCCCCCGGGCAGGGGGTAATGGCTACACCTTC
CDR3: CASSLLPRAGGNGYTF

size: NA
V: TRBV7-6
J: TRBJ1-4
D: TRBD1
DNA: TGTGCCAGCAGCATCCAGGGGGGTGCAACTAATGAAAAACTGTTTTTT
CDR3: CASSIQGGATNEKLFF

size: NA
V: TRBV6-4
J: TRBJ1-5
D: NA
DNA: TGTGCCAGCAGTCCCGACAGCACTTCAACTCAGCCCCAGCATTTT
CDR3: CASSPDSTSTQPQHF

size: NA
V: TRBV6-5
J: TRBJ1-5
D: TRBD1
DNA: TGTGCCAGCAGTTACTCGAACAGGGGCCTAGGACCCCAGCATTTT
CDR3: CASSYSNRGLGPQHF

size: NA
V: TRBV7-2
J: TRBJ2-2
D: NA
DNA: TGTGCCAGCAGCTTAAGGACTACCACCGGGGAGCTGTTTTTT
CDR3: CASSLRTTTGELFF

size: NA
V: TRBV7-7
J: TRBJ2-3
D: TRBD2
DNA: TGTGCTAGCAGCTTAGCTAGCGGGAGTACAGATACGCAGTATTTT
CDR3: CASSLASGSTDTQYF

size: NA
V: TRBV6-6
J: TRBJ2-7
D: TRBD1
DNA: TGTGCCAGCGAGGGACAGGGGTCCTACGAGCAGTACTTC
CDR3: CASEGQGSYEQYF

size: NA
V: TRBV4-1
J: TRBJ1-5
D: NA
DNA: TGCGCCAGCAGCCAAGACAGGGCTTATCAGCCCCAGCATTTT
CDR3: CASSQDRAYQPQHF

size: NA
V: TRBV7-9
J: TRBJ2-1
D: NA
DNA: TGTGCCAGCAGCTCGGCGATGATGGGGGGCTCCTACAATGAGCAGTTCTTC
CDR3: CASSSAMMGGSYNEQFF

size: NA
V: TRBV5-1
J: TRBJ1-1
D: NA
DNA: TGCGCCAGCAGCTTCTCAGGGTTCCGAACAACTGAAGCTTTCTTT
CDR3: CASSFSGFRTTEAFF

size: NA
V: TRBV7-9
J: TRBJ1-2
D: NA
DNA: TGTGCCAGCAGCTCTCGACAGGATGGCTACACCTTC
CDR3: CASSSRQDGYTF

size: NA
V: TRBV7-3
J: TRBJ1-1
D: TRBD1
DNA: TGTGCCAGCAGCCCACGACAGGGCACTGAAGCTTTCTTT
CDR3: CASSPRQGTEAFF

size: NA
V: TRBV27
J: TRBJ1-6
D: TRBD1
DNA: TGTGCCAGCAGTTCGGACAGGGGAGGGACACCCCTCCACTTT
CDR3: CASSSDRGGTPLHF

size: few
V: TRBV19
J: TRBJ2-2
D: NA
DNA: TGTGCCAGTAGTATAGATCACAGGGACACCGGGGAGCTGTTTTTT
CDR3: CASSIDHRDTGELFF

size: NA
V: TRBV5-4
J: TRBJ2-5
D: TRBD1
DNA: TGTGCCAGCAGCTTTTACAGGGGGACGGAGACCCAGTACTTC
CDR3: CASSFYRGTETQYF

size: NA
V: TRBV11-1
J: TRBJ2-1
D: TRBD2
DNA: TGTGCCAGCAGGCTACGGGGGGATGAGCAGTTCTTC
CDR3: CASRLRGDEQFF

size: NA
V: TRBV2
J: TRBJ1-5
D: NA
DNA: TGTGCCAGCAGTGCAGGGAATAGCAATCAGCCCCAGCATTTT
CDR3: CASSAGNSNQPQHF

size: NA
V: TRBV15
J: TRBJ2-3
D: NA
DNA: TGTGCCACCAGCCTCGACAGGTTCACAGATACGCAGTATTTT
CDR3: CATSLDRFTDTQYF

size: once
V: TRBV6-5
J: TRBJ2-1
D: NA
DNA: TGTGCCAGCAAGGCGGAGAGCTCCTACAATGAGCAGTTCTTC
CDR3: CASKAESSYNEQFF

size: NA
V: TRBV4-2
J: TRBJ1-2
D: NA
DNA: TGTGCCAGCAGCCTAGTAGGGACTTTGAACGATGGCTACACCTTC
CDR3: CASSLVGTLNDGYTF

size: NA
V: TRBV28
J: TRBJ2-5
D: NA
DNA: TGTGCCAGCAGTTTGCTAGGGGGAAGAGAGACCCAGTACTTC
CDR3: CASSLLGGRETQYF

size: few
V: TRBV3-1/TRBV3-2
J: TRBJ2-2
D: TRBD1
DNA: TGTGCCAGCAGCCGATACAGGGGGCGGGAGCTGTTTTTT
CDR3: CASSRYRGRELFF

size: NA
V: TRBV9
J: TRBJ2-5
D: NA
DNA: TGTGCCAGTCAGGGCCTGGAAGAGACCCAGTACTTC
CDR3: CASQGLEETQYF

size: NA
V: TRBV25-1
J: TRBJ2-2
D: NA
DNA: TGTGCCAGCAGTGAGCTCACAGGGATCACCGGGGAGCTGTTTTTT
CDR3: CASSELTGITGELFF

size: NA
V: TRBV12-3/TRBV12-4
J: TRBJ1-2
D: TRBD1
DNA: TGTGCCAGCAGTTTCGTCAGGGGGCACGGCTACACCTTC
CDR3: CASSFVRGHGYTF

size: NA
V: TRBV24-1
J: TRBJ2-5
D: TRBD1
DNA: TGTGCCACCAGTGACCTAGGCGGACAGGGGGGTAGAGAGACCCAGTACTTC
CDR3: CATSDLGGQGGRETQYF

size: NA
V: TRBV28
J: TRBJ2-7
D: NA
DNA: TGTGCCAGCAGTTTAACTCGCCTAGTGGTGAACGAGCAGTACTTC
CDR3: CASSLTRLVVNEQYF

size: once
V: TRBV5-1
J: TRBJ1-5
D: TRBD1
DNA: TGCGCCAGCAGCTCCCGGGGGACAGGGGGCATGTGCAATCAGCCCCAGCATTTT
CDR3: CASSSRGTGGMCNQPQHF

size: NA
V: TRBV5-1
J: TRBJ1-4
D: NA
DNA: TGCGCCAGCAGCCCCACGGCAACTAATGAAAAACTGTTTTTT
CDR3: CASSPTATNEKLFF

size: NA
V: TRBV2
J: TRBJ2-1
D: TRBD2
DNA: TGTGCCAGCAGTGAAGTTCTAGCGGGAATCAATGAGCAGTTCTTC
CDR3: CASSEVLAGINEQFF

size: NA
V: TRBV7-2
J: TRBJ1-5
D: TRBD1
DNA: TGTGCCAGCAGCGACCGACAGGGGAATCAGCCCCAGCATTTT
CDR3: CASSDRQGNQPQHF

size: NA
V: TRBV28
J: TRBJ2-7
D: TRBD1
DNA: TGTGCCAGCAGTTTACCCGGGACAGGATCCTACGAGCAGTACTTC
CDR3: CASSLPGTGSYEQYF

size: NA
V: TRBV10-2
J: TRBJ2-3
D: TRBD1
DNA: TGCGCCAGCAGTGAGATGTGGACAGGGACAGATACGCAGTATTTT
CDR3: CASSEMWTGTDTQYF